This T cell receptor (beta chain) was captured by sequencing in a study of blood T cell repertoires in COVID-19. Study overall: Collection of acute and convalescent COVID-19 samples took place in the United States, Italy and Spain. Sources were T cells, B-cell-depleted T cells, or PBMCs; the material itself was cDNA or gDNA.

Original processing methods: Reference gene primer amplification gave nucleated cell count estimates. The protocol was immunoSEQ multiplex PCR, while the TCRdb copy is restricted to in-frame clones and leaves out a portion. V and J calls and clone size follow that table, whereas D and trimming were derived from the DNA. The sample has approximately 300,000 clones; 90% are singletons. The Seattle patients, enrolled during active infection, were followed longitudinally. The CDR3 spans 13 residues. The germline V and J ends were trimmed by 8 bases and 5 bases, with 12 bases remaining between them. The germline gives CDR1 SNHLY, CDR2 FYNNEI.

The sequenced material came from peripheral blood. This receptor was taken from a young woman with COVID-19, enrolled during active disease. This chain uses TRBV2 with TRBJ2-2, with D unresolved. CDR3 residues: CASGGRQTGELFF. CDR3 nucleotides: TGTGCCAGCGGCGGTAGGCAAACCGGGGAGCTGTTTTTT.